The clone carrying this T cell receptor (beta chain) was found many times. Its specificity is not known. CDR1 is MNHNS and CDR2 is SASEGT in the germline V gene. Trimming shortened V by 7 bases and J by 3 bases, and 13 bases separated the two germline ends. There are 14 residues in the CDR3. Diagnosis relied on clinical symptoms, serum thyroxine and TRAb, thyroid ultrasound and orbital computed tomography. These data are taken from a study of T cells in Graves' hyperthyroidism and ophthalmopathy. Study results and limitations: Stable hyperthyroidism was separated from ophthalmopathy by a model based on 13 V-J features.

Amplification of TCR beta CDR3 regions was performed using RNA transcripts as template. Primed by the HTBI set, a first-round RT-PCR was run on the TCR CDR3. One entry per CDR3 protein, called by TCRdb with MiXCR from the multiplex PCR reads. Of approximately 700,000 distinct CDR3 sequences listed, 45% are singletons. The TCR comes from an adult man with Graves' disease, either hyperthyroidism or ophthalmopathy (not recorded which). The V gene is TRBV6-1, the J gene TRBJ1-5, with a weak D call TRBD1 (6 bases). Sequenced sample: peripheral blood or thyroid tissue (not recorded which). The CDR3 DNA sequence: TGTGCCAGCAAGCAAGGACAGACCAATCAGCCCCAGCATTTT. It encodes CASKQGQTNQPQHF.